The rows below give T cell receptor beta chains drawn from one sample of a study of T cell repertoires in ileal Crohn's disease. Clones were sequenced by immunoSEQ multiplex PCR, and TCRdb holds only the in-frame ones, with some missing. This sample has about 7,200 clones; about three quarters occur once, and the top ten carry 7% to 9%. Sequenced input: ileal tissue. The receptors originated from an adult with Crohn's disease. CDR3s include the opening cysteine and the closing phenylalanine or tryptophan. Fields, in order: V gene, D gene, J gene, clone size, CDR3 protein, CDR3 DNA. A D gene is named only where the DNA matches it firmly. Size tells how often a clone was seen (once, few, many) or the class of an expanded clone, and some rows leave it out.

>TRBV19|.|TRBJ1-3|.
CASSMETGNTIYF
TGTGCCAGTAGTATGGAGACTGGAAACACCATATATTTT
>TRBV5-4|.|TRBJ2-2|.
CASSFYRGTGELFF
TGTGCCAGCAGCTTCTATAGGGGGACCGGGGAGCTGTTTTTT
>TRBV7-8|.|TRBJ1-1|.
CASSLHSYRRLMNTEAFF
TGTGCCAGCAGCTTACACTCTTACAGGCGATTAATGAACACTGAAGCTTTCTTT
>TRBV2|.|TRBJ1-5|.
CASMNGGSNQPQHF
TGTGCCAGCATGAATGGAGGTTCCAATCAGCCCCAGCATTTT
>TRBV6-1|TRBD1|TRBJ1-3|few
CASSEAGPTGPGNTIYF
TGTGCCAGCAGTGAAGCGGGACCGACAGGGCCTGGAAACACCATATATTTT
>TRBV6-6|.|TRBJ1-2|.
CASSYIPGVGNYGYTF
TGTGCCAGCAGTTACATCCCAGGGGTAGGAAACTATGGCTACACCTTC
>TRBV6-6|.|TRBJ2-5|.
CASTPPGQRVAQYF
TGTGCCAGCACGCCCCCGGGACAGCGGGTGGCCCAGTACTTC
>TRBV28|TRBD2|TRBJ2-5|.
CASLLGTSGAGKTQYF
TGTGCCAGCCTCCTGGGGACTAGCGGGGCCGGGAAGACCCAGTACTTC
>TRBV6-5|.|TRBJ1-5|few
CASRTREDQPQHF
TGTGCCAGCAGAACCCGAGAGGATCAGCCCCAGCATTTT
>TRBV9|.|TRBJ1-2|.
CASSDSDSLIHYGYTF
TGTGCCAGCAGCGACTCGGACAGCCTAATTCACTATGGCTACACCTTC
>TRBV7-2|TRBD1|TRBJ2-7|few
CASSYGQGGGEQYF
TGTGCCAGCAGCTATGGACAGGGGGGGGGCGAGCAGTACTTC
>TRBV10-3|TRBD1|TRBJ1-5|.
CAISQDRGDQPQHF
TGTGCCATCAGCCAAGACAGGGGCGATCAGCCCCAGCATTTT
>TRBV2|.|TRBJ2-1|few
CASMGNRDNEQFF
TGTGCCAGCATGGGGAACAGGGACAATGAGCAGTTCTTC
>TRBV6-5|TRBD1|TRBJ2-1|once
CASSYLSGITGGEQFF
TGTGCCAGCAGTTACCTCTCGGGGATAACAGGGGGTGAGCAGTTCTTC
>TRBV19|TRBD2|TRBJ2-1|.
CASRLAGGWGEQFF
TGTGCCAGTAGACTAGCGGGGGGATGGGGTGAGCAGTTCTTC
>TRBV30|.|TRBJ2-7|.
CAWSGLPPRAYEQYF
TGTGCCTGGAGTGGGTTACCGCCGAGGGCCTACGAGCAGTACTTC
>TRBV28|TRBD1|TRBJ1-2|.
CASSLGQSYGYTF
TGTGCCAGCAGTTTGGGACAGTCCTATGGCTACACCTTC
>TRBV29-1|.|TRBJ2-3|once
CSVEDLRGGPDTQYF
TGCAGCGTTGAAGATCTACGGGGTGGTCCAGATACGCAGTATTTT
>TRBV12-5|.|TRBJ2-7|.
CASGNSALEQYF
TGTGCTAGTGGTAACAGTGCCCTCGAGCAGTACTTC
>TRBV6-1|.|TRBJ2-2|.
CASYRGGNTGELFF
TGTGCCAGCTATCGGGGTGGGAACACCGGGGAGCTGTTTTTT
>TRBV6-5|TRBD1|TRBJ1-5|.
CASSLDRGKQPQHF
TGTGCCAGCAGCCTAGACAGGGGGAAGCAGCCCCAGCATTTT
>TRBV7-8|.|TRBJ2-5|.
CASSLRRGAPETQYF
TGTGCCAGCAGCCTCCGCCGGGGGGCCCCAGAGACCCAGTACTTC
>TRBV7-2|.|TRBJ1-2|.
CASSADRSSNGYTF
TGTGCCAGCAGCGCTGACAGGTCCTCTAACGGCTACACCTTC
>TRBV27|.|TRBJ2-1|.
CASSYAVASSYNEQFF
TGTGCCAGCAGTTACGCGGTCGCGAGCTCCTACAATGAGCAGTTCTTC
>TRBV5-1|TRBD2|TRBJ2-1|.
CASSMGGRPSYNEQFF
TGCGCCAGCAGCATGGGCGGGAGGCCCTCCTACAATGAGCAGTTCTTC
>TRBV5-1|TRBD2|TRBJ2-3|.
CASSREGGTPSQYF
TGCGCCAGCAGCCGGGAGGGAGGGACCCCGTCGCAGTATTTT